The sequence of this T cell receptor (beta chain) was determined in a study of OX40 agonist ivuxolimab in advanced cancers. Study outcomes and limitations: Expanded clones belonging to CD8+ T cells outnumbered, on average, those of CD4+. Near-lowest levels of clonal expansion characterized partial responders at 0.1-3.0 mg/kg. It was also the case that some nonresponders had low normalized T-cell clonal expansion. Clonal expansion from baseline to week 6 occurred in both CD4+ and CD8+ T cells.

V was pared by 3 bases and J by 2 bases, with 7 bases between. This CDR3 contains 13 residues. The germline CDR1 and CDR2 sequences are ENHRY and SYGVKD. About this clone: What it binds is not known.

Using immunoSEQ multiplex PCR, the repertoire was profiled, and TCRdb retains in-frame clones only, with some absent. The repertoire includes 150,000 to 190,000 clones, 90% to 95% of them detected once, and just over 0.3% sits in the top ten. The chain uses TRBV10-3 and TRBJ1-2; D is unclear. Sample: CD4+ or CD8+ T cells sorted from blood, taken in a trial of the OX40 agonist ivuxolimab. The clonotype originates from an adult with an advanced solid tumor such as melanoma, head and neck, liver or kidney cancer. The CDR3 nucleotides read TGTGCCATCAGTGATGGGTGGAACTATGGCTACACCTTC. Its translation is CAISDGWNYGYTF.